These T cell receptor beta chains were read from a single sample in a study of T cells after yellow fever vaccination. TCRdb re-derived calls from the 5' RACE reads in MiXCR, one entry per CDR3 protein. The data show 150,000 to 200,000 distinct CDR3 sequences, with about 7% seen just once and 2.5% held by the top ten. Sequenced here: CD4+ T cells sorted from PBMCs, sampled about 5 days after the first yellow fever vaccination. Every receptor here comes from a man aged 18 to 29 who received the YFV17D yellow fever vaccine. Both conserved end residues are part of each CDR3. Fields, in order: clone size, V gene, D gene, J gene, CDR3 protein, CDR3 DNA. D genes are given only for firm matches. Clone size is stated in some rows and not others, as once, few, many or a class when expanded.

abundance: NA; v_gene: TRBV5-1; d_gene: TRBD1; j_gene: TRBJ1-1; CDR3aa: CASRTVPQGAKEAFF; CDR3nt: TGCGCCAGCAGAACCGTCCCACAGGGGGCAAAGGAGGCTTTCTTT
abundance: many; v_gene: TRBV7-2; d_gene: TRBD1; j_gene: TRBJ2-5; CDR3aa: CASSLTRQGGETQYF; CDR3nt: TGTGCCAGCAGCTTAACTAGACAGGGCGGGGAGACCCAGTACTTC
abundance: few; v_gene: TRBV18; d_gene: TRBD2; j_gene: TRBJ2-1; CDR3aa: CASSPRASGDNEQFF; CDR3nt: TGTGCCAGCTCACCAAGGGCTAGCGGGGACAATGAGCAGTTCTTC
abundance: many; v_gene: TRBV6-5; d_gene: NA; j_gene: TRBJ2-5; CDR3aa: CASSYSGGAGETQYF; CDR3nt: TGTGCCAGCAGTTACTCGGGTGGGGCCGGGGAGACCCAGTACTTC
abundance: NA; v_gene: TRBV23-1; d_gene: TRBD1; j_gene: TRBJ2-1; CDR3aa: CASSYLDRGEDEQFF; CDR3nt: TGCGCCAGCAGTTATTTGGACAGGGGGGAGGACGAGCAGTTCTTC
abundance: many; v_gene: TRBV7-9; d_gene: NA; j_gene: TRBJ2-3; CDR3aa: CASSSQGWLTDTQYF; CDR3nt: TGTGCCAGCAGCTCGCAGGGGTGGTTAACAGATACGCAGTATTTT
abundance: many; v_gene: TRBV7-8; d_gene: NA; j_gene: TRBJ2-5; CDR3aa: CASSLAIRRGGRGTQYF; CDR3nt: TGTGCCAGCAGCTTAGCGATACGGAGGGGGGGGCGTGGGACCCAGTACTTC
abundance: NA; v_gene: TRBV5-4; d_gene: TRBD2; j_gene: TRBJ2-2; CDR3aa: CASSTLAGVNTGELFF; CDR3nt: TGTGCCAGCAGCACACTAGCGGGGGTTAACACCGGGGAGCTGTTTTTT
abundance: NA; v_gene: TRBV4-1; d_gene: TRBD1; j_gene: TRBJ1-2; CDR3aa: CASSQPGTGGNYGYTF; CDR3nt: TGCGCCAGCAGCCAACCAGGGACAGGTGGTAACTATGGCTACACCTTC
abundance: many; v_gene: TRBV4-2; d_gene: NA; j_gene: TRBJ1-3; CDR3aa: CASSQDRVDFSGNTIYF; CDR3nt: TGTGCCAGCAGCCAAGATCGAGTCGACTTCTCTGGAAACACCATATATTTT
abundance: many; v_gene: TRBV5-1; d_gene: NA; j_gene: TRBJ2-3; CDR3aa: CAGSSQGIGDTQYF; CDR3nt: TGCGCCGGGTCCTCACAGGGAATCGGGGATACGCAGTATTTT